These T cell receptor beta chains were read from a single sample in a study of blood T cells in healthy people across ages. In TCRdb, the 5' RACE reads were re-called with MiXCR into one record per CDR3 protein. The sample lists about 800,000 distinct CDR3 sequences, roughly 25% seen once, with more than 3% in the top ten. These data also featured in a second study, about T cells of mothers and their children.

The sequencing sample was made of blood. All receptors come from a boy aged 5-17 years in good health. The CDR3 runs from the conserved cysteine through the conserved F or W.

v_call: TRBV27; cdr3_length: 15; cdr3_aa: CASSRAGAKYNEQFF
v_call: TRBV5-1; cdr3_length: 18; cdr3_aa: CASNYNDDRVLKADTQYF
v_call: TRBV7-9; cdr3_length: 15; cdr3_aa: CASSLGFPGQETQYF
v_call: TRBV15; cdr3_length: 14; cdr3_aa: CATSRGDADQPQHF
v_call: TRBV6-2/TRBV6-3; cdr3_length: 13; cdr3_aa: CATGLDSYNEQFF
v_call: TRBV28; cdr3_length: 14; cdr3_aa: CASSLARRDYGYTF
v_call: TRBV12-3/TRBV12-4; cdr3_length: 17; cdr3_aa: CASSSLIAGGLKETQYF
v_call: TRBV9; cdr3_length: 14; cdr3_aa: CASSVVGDSYEQYF
v_call: TRBV9; cdr3_length: 15; cdr3_aa: CASSPPAGDYYGYTF
v_call: TRBV12-3/TRBV12-4; cdr3_length: 16; cdr3_aa: CASSPGQHKYYYEQYF
v_call: TRBV20-1; cdr3_length: 14; cdr3_aa: CSARPQGQDYEQYF
v_call: TRBV18; cdr3_length: 15; cdr3_aa: CASSPNRARGTEAFF
v_call: TRBV7-2; cdr3_length: 14; cdr3_aa: CASSLDKGPSEQFF
v_call: TRBV7-2; cdr3_length: 11; cdr3_aa: CASSDRGAQYF
v_call: TRBV4-3; cdr3_length: 17; cdr3_aa: CASSPTLPTVRTYEQYF
v_call: TRBV29-1; cdr3_length: 13; cdr3_aa: CSGSGDSYNEQFF
v_call: TRBV11-2; cdr3_length: 14; cdr3_aa: CASSNRALKNIQYF
v_call: TRBV14; cdr3_length: 14; cdr3_aa: CASSQDAGIETQYF
v_call: TRBV15; cdr3_length: 15; cdr3_aa: CATSRDGPAGGGYTF
v_call: TRBV20-1; cdr3_length: 16; cdr3_aa: CSAKFGGVKDTGELFF
v_call: TRBV7-2; cdr3_length: 15; cdr3_aa: CASSPNRQARETQYF
v_call: TRBV6-1; cdr3_length: 15; cdr3_aa: CASSEALAGAETQYF
v_call: TRBV12-3/TRBV12-4; cdr3_length: 17; cdr3_aa: CASSLVATLTGGKTQYF
v_call: TRBV28; cdr3_length: 14; cdr3_aa: CASRVLTGSDTQYF
v_call: TRBV13; cdr3_length: 14; cdr3_aa: CASSSGTYAGEQYF
v_call: TRBV7-9; cdr3_length: 13; cdr3_aa: CASSRSGYNEQFF
v_call: TRBV24-1; cdr3_length: 14; cdr3_aa: CATGEDSSYNEQFF
v_call: TRBV6-1; cdr3_length: 15; cdr3_aa: CASSEGGGLSYEQYF
v_call: TRBV7-2; cdr3_length: 15; cdr3_aa: CASRQSGGHQETQYF
v_call: TRBV27; cdr3_length: 15; cdr3_aa: CASSLKGFEGYGYTF
v_call: TRBV7-3; cdr3_length: 14; cdr3_aa: CASSPAGGSTEAFF
v_call: TRBV28; cdr3_length: 17; cdr3_aa: CASSSGTGGREAGELFF
v_call: TRBV5-4; cdr3_length: 19; cdr3_aa: CASSLGSGRLGPSNTEAFF
v_call: TRBV4-3; cdr3_length: 15; cdr3_aa: CASSQGAGLRETQYF
v_call: TRBV7-3; cdr3_length: 14; cdr3_aa: CASSRDRGGDTQYF
v_call: TRBV28; cdr3_length: 15; cdr3_aa: CASSSPGQGGPEQYF
v_call: TRBV18; cdr3_length: 13; cdr3_aa: CASSLDPGDTQYF
v_call: TRBV7-2; cdr3_length: 16; cdr3_aa: CAGSSGLAASSYEQYF
v_call: TRBV6-1; cdr3_length: 12; cdr3_aa: CASARGGNEQFF
v_call: TRBV6-1; cdr3_length: 15; cdr3_aa: CASSEIGGGGNEQFF
v_call: TRBV4-3; cdr3_length: 16; cdr3_aa: CASSLRDRSYLDTQYF